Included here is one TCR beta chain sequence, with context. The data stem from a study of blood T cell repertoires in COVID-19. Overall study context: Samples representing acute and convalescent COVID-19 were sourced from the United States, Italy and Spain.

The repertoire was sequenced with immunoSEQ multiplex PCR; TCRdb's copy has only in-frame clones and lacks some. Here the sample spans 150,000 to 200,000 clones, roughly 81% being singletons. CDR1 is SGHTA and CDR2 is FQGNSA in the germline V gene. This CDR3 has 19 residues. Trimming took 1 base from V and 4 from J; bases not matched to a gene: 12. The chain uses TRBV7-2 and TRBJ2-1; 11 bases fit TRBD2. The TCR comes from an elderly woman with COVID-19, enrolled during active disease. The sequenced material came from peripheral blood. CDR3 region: CASSLDPRLAGRGYNEQFF. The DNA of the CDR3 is TGTGCCAGCAGCTTAGACCCCAGACTAGCGGGAAGGGGTTACAATGAGCAGTTCTTC.